These 32 T cell receptor beta chains share one sample of origin, sequenced in a study of T cell responses to AZD1222 COVID-19 vaccine. Libraries were prepared by immunoSEQ multiplex PCR; TCRdb keeps only in-frame clonotypes and omits some of them. Counted here are about 140,000 clones, 85% to 95% occurring once; the ten biggest clones make up 9% to 9.5%. Here the sequenced sample was peripheral blood, taken 28 days after the second AZD1222 dose. The source of these receptors is an adult who received the AZD1222 COVID-19 vaccine.

The chain carries TRBV27 and TRBJ1-4, with a tentative D call TRBD1 (5 bases). The CDR3 length is 20 residues. V was clipped by 5 bases and J by 0 bases, with 25 bases between them. Looked up from germline, CDR1 is MNHEY and CDR2 is SMNVEV (reference sequence). CDR3 nucleotides: TGTGCCAGCAGTCCGGTGGCTCCAGGGTGGGACGGTACAACTAATGAAAAACTGTTTTTT. It encodes CASSPVAPGWDGTTNEKLFF.

This chain joins TRBV27 and TRBJ1-1; the D gene is possibly TRBD1 (5 bases). Between the trimmed V and J ends, which lost 3 bases and 5 bases, there was a span of 16 bases. Germline lookup yields CDR1 MNHEY and CDR2 SMNVEV (reference sequence). This CDR3 is 15 amino acids long. The CDR3 sequence is CASSFLQGGGTEAFF. CDR3 in DNA: TGTGCCAGCAGTTTCCTACAAGGTGGGGGGACTGAAGCTTTCTTT.

The chain links TRBV24-1 to TRBJ2-2; D gene unclear. The CDR3 runs 14 residues. The V gene lost 3 bases and the J gene lost 2 bases, with 6 bases spanning the gap. Germline lookup yields CDR1 KGHDR and CDR2 SFDVKD. This CDR3 reads CATSDRINTGELFF. The CDR3, as DNA: TGTGCCACCAGTGATCGGATCAACACCGGGGAGCTGTTTTTT.

The chain carries TRBV3-1 (or the pseudogene TRBV3-2) and TRBJ2-4, with TRBD1 matching over 7 bases. CDR3 length equals 13 residues. Germline V gene data show CDR1 as LGHDT and CDR2 as YNNKEL (reference sequence). Trimming removed 5 bases from V and 8 bases from J; junction bases left unmatched: 6. The CDR3 DNA is TGTGCCAGCAGCTCGGACAGGAGGTACATTCAGTACTTC. Translation: CASSSDRRYIQYF.

The genes are TRBV28 and TRBJ2-7, with unresolved D. The germline V and J ends were trimmed by 6 bases and 1 base, with 16 bases remaining between them. The CDR3 sequence is 15 residues long. Germline V gene lookup returns CDR1 MDHEN and CDR2 SYDVKM. The CDR3 sequence is CASSPGPIPSYEQYV. As DNA, the CDR3 is TGTGCCAGCAGCCCTGGACCAATCCCGTCCTACGAGCAGTACGTC.

This chain connects TRBV6-5 to TRBJ2-1, with 9 bases fitting TRBD1. The CDR3 covers 15 residues. The germline V gene has CDR1 MNHEY and CDR2 SVGAGI. Trimming cost V 5 bases and J 3 bases; bases outside gene matches: 5. CDR3 residues: CASSIGTGYYNEQFF. CDR3 DNA sequence: TGTGCCAGCAGTATCGGGACAGGGTACTACAATGAGCAGTTCTTC.

On this clone itself: A junction boundary mismatches the germline segment, possibly from a read error. J is TRBJ2-5 and V is TRBV24-1; the D call may be TRBD1 or TRBD2 (5 bases each). There are 11 residues in the CDR3. CDR1 is KGHDR, CDR2 SFDVKD, per germline. The DNA for the CDR3 is TGTGCCACCCGGGACCAGGAGACCCAGTACTTC. Translation: CATRDQETQYF.

The rearrangement joins TRBV11-2 to TRBJ1-1, with D possibly being TRBD1 (6 bases). The CDR3 consists of 17 residues. In germline, CDR1 is SGHAT, CDR2 FQNNGV. The ends were cut back, 4 bases at V and 4 bases at J, with 22 bases in the middle. As DNA, the CDR3 is TGTGCCAGCAGCTCACACCCCAGGGGCCCTTACCCCACTGAAGCTTTCTTT. Translation: CASSSHPRGPYPTEAFF.

The V call is TRBV5-6, the J call TRBJ1-2; D perhaps matches TRBD1 (5 bases). This CDR3 comprises 14 residues. CDR1 and CDR2 (germline): SGHDT, YYEEEE. Trimming pared 4 bases from V and 8 bases from J, leaving 18 bases between. DNA for the CDR3: TGTGCCAGCAGCCTGGAAGGGGTATTGGGCGGCTACACCTTC. Protein sequence: CASSLEGVLGGYTF.

CDR3 region: CASSPPGSTEAFF. For the CDR3, the DNA is TGTGCCAGCTCACCCCCGGGGAGCACTGAAGCTTTCTTT. The rearrangement joins TRBV18 to TRBJ1-1; D remains unclear. V was clipped by 3 bases and J by 4 bases, with 9 bases between them. This CDR3 spans 13 amino acids. Germline V gives CDR1 KGHSH, CDR2 LQKENI.

The rearrangement joins TRBV10-3 to TRBJ2-5; 9 bases line up with TRBD2. Germline lookup yields CDR1 ENHRY and CDR2 SYGVKD. Unmatched junction bases numbered 10, after V lost 0 bases and J lost 5 bases. The CDR3 has 17 amino acids. The CDR3 nucleotides are TGTGCCATCAGTGAGTCCCTCACCCTAGCGGGGCGGGAGACCCAGTACTTC. As protein: CAISESLTLAGRETQYF.

The chain couples TRBV5-5 to TRBJ2-6, with TRBD2 as a possible D gene (5 bases). CDR3 length equals 15 residues. V lost 4 bases, J lost 1 base, and 9 bases lay in between. Germline values: CDR1 SGHKS, CDR2 YYEKEE (reference sequence). CDR3 sequence reads: CASSLGRSGANVLTF. In DNA form, the CDR3 reads TGTGCCAGCAGCCTTGGGAGATCTGGGGCCAACGTCCTGACTTTC.

J is TRBJ1-1 and V is TRBV7-9, with D tentatively TRBD1 (6 bases). CDR1 and CDR2 from the germline V gene are SEHNR and FQNEAQ (reference sequence). With 4 bases removed from V and 1 base from J, the gap between germline ends came to 10 bases. The CDR3 loop spans 14 amino acids. This CDR3 is CASSSRGQNTEAFF. The CDR3 DNA follows: TGTGCCAGCAGCTCCCGGGGGCAGAACACTGAAGCTTTCTTT.

This chain joins TRBV7-2 and TRBJ1-2, with D uncertain. CDR1 and CDR2 (germline): SGHTA, FQGNSA. V shed 5 bases and J shed 2 bases, with 9 bases lying between them. CDR3 length equals 13 residues. CDR3 bases: TGTGCCAGCAGCCTTGAGCAGAACTATGGCTACACCTTC. Protein: CASSLEQNYGYTF.

The chain is built from TRBV6-2 or TRBV6-3 and TRBJ2-1; D is undetermined. Germline CDR1 is MNHEY and CDR2 is SVGEGT. V was clipped by 4 bases and J by 2 bases, with 15 bases between them. The CDR3 covers 16 residues. CDR3 sequence: CASSSFDPETYNEQFF. The CDR3 DNA reads TGTGCCAGCAGTTCCTTCGACCCGGAGACCTACAATGAGCAGTTCTTC.

V gene TRBV7-9 combines with J gene TRBJ2-7; a possible D gene is TRBD1 (5 bases). V gave up 5 bases and J gave up 2 bases, with 16 bases separating them. Germline V CDR1 and CDR2: SEHNR, FQNEAQ (reference sequence). The CDR3 extends over 15 amino acids. This CDR3 is CASSPSGNPTYEQYV. DNA for the CDR3: TGTGCCAGCAGCCCCTCAGGGAACCCAACCTACGAGCAGTACGTC.

V is TRBV5-1 and J is TRBJ2-1; TRBD1 matches 9 bases. Losses at the gene ends were 0 bases for V and 8 bases for J; bases not matched to a gene: 3. Germline V gene data show CDR1 as SGHRS and CDR2 as YFSETQ. This CDR3 region has 14 residues. CDR3 nucleotide sequence: TGCGCCAGCAGCTTGGGACAGGGGGGCGATGAGCAGTTCTTC. Protein product: CASSLGQGGDEQFF.

In DNA form, the CDR3 reads TGTGCCAGCTCACCCTCACAGGAAGGGTATGGCTACACCTTC. Protein sequence: CASSPSQEGYGYTF. The genes are TRBV18 and TRBJ1-2, with D possibly matching TRBD1 (5 bases). With 3 bases removed from V and 5 bases from J, the gap between germline ends came to 13 bases. The CDR3 contains 14 residues. The V gene's germline CDR1 is KGHSH and CDR2 LQKENI.

In this sample, this clone turned up a few times. The rearrangement joins TRBV7-8 to TRBJ1-5; the match to TRBD1 covers 8 bases. The CDR3 totals 15 residues. V lost 5 bases, J lost 6 bases, and 9 bases stayed unmatched. Germline CDR1 and CDR2: SGHVS and FQNEAQ. The CDR3 nucleotides are TGTGCCAGCAGCCCCGACAGGGGCCTTCGTCAGCCCCAGCATTTT. It specifies CASSPDRGLRQPQHF.

This chain links TRBV19 with TRBJ1-1; no clear D. CDR3 length: 13 residues. With 5 bases removed from V and 8 bases from J, the gap between germline ends came to 15 bases. Germline V gene sequence: CDR1 LNHDA, CDR2 SQIVND (reference sequence). This CDR3 reads CASSAHGTREAFF. The CDR3 bases are TGTGCCAGTAGTGCCCATGGTACACGGGAAGCTTTCTTT.

This rearrangement joins TRBV7-6 to TRBJ2-1; maybe TRBD2 (6 bases). CDR3 length equals 17 residues. CDR1 and CDR2 (germline): SGHVS, FNYEAQ. Trimming left V 1 base short and J 0 bases short, with 13 bases between. CDR3 DNA: TGTGCCAGCAGCTTAGAAAGCGGGCTGACCTCCTACAATGAGCAGTTCTTC. Its protein product is CASSLESGLTSYNEQFF. Full variable domain (remainder filled in from reference TRBV7-6 and TRBJ2-1): GAGVSQSPRYKVTKRGQDVALRCDPISGHVSLYWYRQALGQGPEFLTYFNYEAQQDKSGLPNDRFSAERPEGSISTLTIQRTEQRDSAMYRCASSLESGLTSYNEQFFGPGTRLTVL.

The rearrangement uses TRBV19 and TRBJ2-6, with 10 nucleotides matching TRBD1. The CDR3 has 19 residues. The ends lost 4 bases at V and 0 bases at J; junction bases unmatched: 9. The germline V gene encodes CDR1 LNHDA and CDR2 SQIVND (reference sequence). The CDR3 coding sequence is TGTGCCAGTAGTAGCCCGCAGGACAGGGGGAGCTCTGGGGCCAACGTCCTGACTTTC. Amino acids: CASSSPQDRGSSGANVLTF.

The chain recombines TRBV28 with TRBJ1-2; 8 nucleotides agree with TRBD1. CDR1 is MDHEN, CDR2 SYDVKM, per germline. This CDR3 is 15 amino acids long. Germline trimming cut 6 bases from V and 0 bases from J; bases unmatched to any gene: 6. The CDR3 protein is CASRGQASANYGYTF. The CDR3 DNA is TGTGCCAGCAGGGGACAGGCGTCAGCTAACTATGGCTACACCTTC.

In its sample, this clone was seen a few times. The chain couples TRBV14 to TRBJ1-3; 8 positions match TRBD1. Looked up from germline, CDR1 is SGHDN and CDR2 is FVKESK. After removal of 6 bases from V and 2 bases from J, the junction contained 3 bases not matched to a gene. CDR3 size: 14 residues. CDR3 coding DNA: TGTGCCAGCAGGCTACAGGGGGCTGGAAACACCATATATTTT. Protein product: CASRLQGAGNTIYF.

V gene TRBV10-3 combines with J gene TRBJ2-2; tentatively, D is TRBD1 (5 bases). Per germline, CDR1 ENHRY and CDR2 SYGVKD. V was shortened by 9 bases and J by 0 bases, with 14 bases between the two germline ends. The CDR3 consists of 15 residues. Here the CDR3 DNA reads TGTGCCATTTTGAGGACACTGGCGAACACCGGGGAGCTGTTTTTT. Its translation: CAILRTLANTGELFF.

CDR3 sequence reads: CASSARYNPHYGYTF. In DNA form, the CDR3 reads TGTGCCAGCAGCGCCCGTTACAACCCCCACTATGGCTACACCTTC. The rearrangement joins TRBV5-4 to TRBJ1-2; D remains ambiguous. Per germline, CDR1 SGHNT and CDR2 YYREEE (reference sequence). This CDR3 has 15 residues. V lost 4 bases, J lost 3 bases, and 16 bases lay in between.

This chain connects TRBV5-6 to TRBJ1-5, with D possibly being TRBD1 (5 bases). The V end lost 4 bases, the J end lost 3 bases, and 14 bases lay between the germline ends. CDR1 and CDR2 from the germline V gene are SGHDT and YYEEEE. The length of the CDR3 is 15 residues. The CDR3 reads CASSALGDHNQPQHF. The CDR3 bases are TGTGCCAGCAGCGCCCTTGGGGACCACAATCAGCCCCAGCATTTT. Looking up the rest from reference TRBV5-6 and TRBJ1-5 gives the full variable domain: DAGVTQSPTHLIKTRGQQVTLRCSPKSGHDTVSWYQQALGQGPQFIFQYYEEEERQRGNFPDRFSGHQFPNYSSELNVNALLLGDSALYLCASSALGDHNQPQHFGDGTRLSIL.

The chain uses TRBV27 and TRBJ1-4; the match to TRBD1 covers 7 bases. CDR3 size: 18 residues. Germline trimming cut 4 bases from V and 0 bases from J; bases unmatched to any gene: 11. Germline CDR1 reads MNHEY; CDR2 reads SMNVEV (reference sequence). The CDR3 loop is CASSSGGQMLATNEKLFF. The CDR3 region has the DNA TGTGCCAGCAGTTCAGGGGGACAGATGTTAGCAACTAATGAAAAACTGTTTTTT.

This chain joins TRBV5-4 and TRBJ1-4; D ambiguous. CDR1 SGHNT and CDR2 YYREEE come from the germline V gene (reference sequence). This CDR3 is 15 amino acids long. V lost 0 bases and J lost 2, with 8 bases in between. CDR3 nucleotide sequence: TGTGCCAGCAGCTTGGCCCTGGGGACTAATGAAAAACTGTTTTTT. This codes for CASSLALGTNEKLFF.

The chain couples TRBV27 to TRBJ2-6; no clear D gene. The CDR3 totals 15 residues. V was clipped by 2 bases and J by 3 bases, with 8 bases between them. From germline, CDR1 is MNHEY and CDR2 SMNVEV (reference sequence). CDR3 region: CASSLEGYGANVLTF. CDR3 in DNA: TGTGCCAGCAGTTTAGAAGGGTATGGGGCCAACGTCCTGACTTTC.

This clone was recorded at least ten times. Additional DNA sequences in this sample encode the identical CDR3. This chain joins TRBV29-1 and TRBJ1-2; no clear D gene. Germline V lookup: CDR1 SQVTM, CDR2 ANQGSEA. V shed 3 bases and J shed 4 bases, with 12 bases lying between them. The CDR3 is 13 amino acids. DNA for the CDR3: TGCAGCGTTGAGTCAGGAGACGCCTATGGCTACACCTTC. This sequence encodes CSVESGDAYGYTF.

The chain has TRBV7-9 and TRBJ1-4; 7 bases match TRBD1. The germline gives CDR1 SEHNR, CDR2 FQNEAQ (reference sequence). This CDR3 spans 15 amino acids. V shed 8 bases and J 4 bases; nucleotides not matched to a gene: 10. Written as DNA, the CDR3 is TGTGCCAGCGGAACCCGGACAGGCGGTAATGAAAAACTGTTTTTT. It translates to CASGTRTGGNEKLFF.